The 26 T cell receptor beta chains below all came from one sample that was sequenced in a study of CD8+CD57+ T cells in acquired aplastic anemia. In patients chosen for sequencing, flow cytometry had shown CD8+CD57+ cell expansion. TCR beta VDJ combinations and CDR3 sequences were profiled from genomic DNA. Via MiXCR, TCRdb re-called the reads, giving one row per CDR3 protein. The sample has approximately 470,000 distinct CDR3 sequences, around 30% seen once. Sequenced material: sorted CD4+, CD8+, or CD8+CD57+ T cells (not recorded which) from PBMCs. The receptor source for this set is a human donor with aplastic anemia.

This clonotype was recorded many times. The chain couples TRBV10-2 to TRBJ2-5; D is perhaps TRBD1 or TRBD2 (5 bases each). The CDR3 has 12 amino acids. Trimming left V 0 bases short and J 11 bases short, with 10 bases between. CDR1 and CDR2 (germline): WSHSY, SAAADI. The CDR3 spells CASSESGVSQYF. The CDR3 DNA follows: TGCGCCAGCAGTGAGTCGGGGGTATCGCAGTACTTC.

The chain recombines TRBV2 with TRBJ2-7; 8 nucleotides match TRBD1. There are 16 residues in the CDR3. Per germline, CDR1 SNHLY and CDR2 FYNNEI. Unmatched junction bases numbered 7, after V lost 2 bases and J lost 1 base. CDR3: CASSEYGRGLSYEQYF. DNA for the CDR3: TGTGCCAGCAGTGAATATGGCAGGGGGCTTTCCTACGAGCAGTACTTC.

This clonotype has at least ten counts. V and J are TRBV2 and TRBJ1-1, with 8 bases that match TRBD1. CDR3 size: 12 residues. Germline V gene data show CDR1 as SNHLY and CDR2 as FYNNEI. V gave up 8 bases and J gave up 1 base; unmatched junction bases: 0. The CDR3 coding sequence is TGTGCCAGCGGGACAGGGAACACTGAAGCTTTCTTT. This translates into CASGTGNTEAFF.

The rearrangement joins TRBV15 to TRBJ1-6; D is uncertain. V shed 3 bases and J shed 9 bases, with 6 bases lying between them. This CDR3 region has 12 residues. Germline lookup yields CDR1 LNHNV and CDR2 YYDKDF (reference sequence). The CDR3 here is CATSSGVSPLHF. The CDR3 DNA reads TGTGCCACCAGCAGTGGGGTTTCACCCCTCCACTTT. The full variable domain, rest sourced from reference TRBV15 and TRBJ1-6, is DAMVIQNPRYQVTQFGKPVTLSCSQTLNHNVMYWYQQKSSQAPKLLFHYYDKDFNNEADTPDNFQSRRPNTSFCFLDIRSPGLGDTAMYLCATSSGVSPLHFGNGTRLTVT.

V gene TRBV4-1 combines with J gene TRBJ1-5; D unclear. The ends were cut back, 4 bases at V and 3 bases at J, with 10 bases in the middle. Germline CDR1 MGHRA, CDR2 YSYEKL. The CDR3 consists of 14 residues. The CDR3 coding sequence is TGCGCCAGCAGCCCGTCAGAGGCCAATCAGCCCCAGCATTTT. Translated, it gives CASSPSEANQPQHF.

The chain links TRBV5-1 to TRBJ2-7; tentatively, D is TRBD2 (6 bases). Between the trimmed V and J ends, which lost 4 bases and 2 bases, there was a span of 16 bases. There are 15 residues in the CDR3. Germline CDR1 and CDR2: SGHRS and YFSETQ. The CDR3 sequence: CASSAEGTLPYEQYF. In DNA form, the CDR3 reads TGCGCCAGCAGCGCGGAGGGGACCCTCCCCTACGAGCAGTACTTC.

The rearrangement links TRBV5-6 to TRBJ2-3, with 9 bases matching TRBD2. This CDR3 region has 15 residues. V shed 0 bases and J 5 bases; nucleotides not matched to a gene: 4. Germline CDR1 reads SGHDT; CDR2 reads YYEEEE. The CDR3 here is CASSLVAGAGDTQYF. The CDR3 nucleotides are TGTGCCAGCAGCTTGGTAGCGGGAGCGGGAGATACGCAGTATTTT.

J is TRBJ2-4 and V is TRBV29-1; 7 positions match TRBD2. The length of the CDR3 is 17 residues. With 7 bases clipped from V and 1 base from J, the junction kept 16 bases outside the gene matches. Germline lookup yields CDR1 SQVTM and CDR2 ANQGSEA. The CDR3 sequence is CSAIGGGGVGAKNIQYF. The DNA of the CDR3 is TGCAGCGCTATTGGCGGGGGTGGAGTAGGCGCCAAAAACATTCAGTACTTC.

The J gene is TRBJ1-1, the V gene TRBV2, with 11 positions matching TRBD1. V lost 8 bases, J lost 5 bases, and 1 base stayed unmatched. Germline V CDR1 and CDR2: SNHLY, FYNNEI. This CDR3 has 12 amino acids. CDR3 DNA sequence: TGTGCCAGCGGACAGGGGGCTACTGAAGCTTTCTTT. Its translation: CASGQGATEAFF.

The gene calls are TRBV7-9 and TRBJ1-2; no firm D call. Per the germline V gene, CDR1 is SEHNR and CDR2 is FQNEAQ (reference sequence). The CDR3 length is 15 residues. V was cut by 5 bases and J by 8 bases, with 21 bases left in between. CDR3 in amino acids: CASSPKTRRLGGYTF. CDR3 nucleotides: TGTGCCAGCAGCCCTAAAACACGTCGTCTGGGGGGCTACACCTTC.

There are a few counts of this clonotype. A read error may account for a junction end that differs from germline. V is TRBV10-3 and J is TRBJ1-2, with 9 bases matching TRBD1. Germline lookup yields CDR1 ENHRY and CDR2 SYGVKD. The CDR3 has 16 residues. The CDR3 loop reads CASSLAGTGRSYGYTF. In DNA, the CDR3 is TGTGCCAGCAGTTTGGCCGGGACAGGGCGAAGCTATGGCTACACCTTC.

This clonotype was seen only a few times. CDR3 sequence (DNA): TGTGCCAGCAGACAGACCGGACAGGGGCGGGGTGAAGCTTTCTTT. Its translation: CASRQTGQGRGEAFF. The chain recombines TRBV6-2 or TRBV6-3 with TRBJ1-1, with 9 bases identical to TRBD1. The CDR3 has 15 residues. Germline CDR1 MNHEY, CDR2 SVGEGT. V lost 6 bases, J lost 7 bases, and 12 bases stayed unmatched.

CDR3 sequence reads: CASSPAGPQSYGYTF. DNA of the CDR3: TGTGCCAGCAGTCCAGCCGGACCGCAAAGCTATGGCTACACCTTC. This chain uses TRBV12-3 or TRBV12-4 with TRBJ1-2; no reliable D call. V lost 5 bases and J 4 bases, leaving 17 bases between the germline ends. The CDR3 extends over 15 amino acids.

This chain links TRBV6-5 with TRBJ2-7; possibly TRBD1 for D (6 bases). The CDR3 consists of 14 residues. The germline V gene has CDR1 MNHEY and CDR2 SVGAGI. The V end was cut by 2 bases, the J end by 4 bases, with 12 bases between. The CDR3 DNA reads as TGTGCCAGCAGTTACGTGGGGGCGCGGTACGAGCAGTACTTC. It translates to CASSYVGARYEQYF.

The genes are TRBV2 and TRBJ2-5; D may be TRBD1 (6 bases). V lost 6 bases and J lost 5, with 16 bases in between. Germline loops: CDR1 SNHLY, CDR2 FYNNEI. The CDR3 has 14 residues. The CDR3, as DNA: TGTGCCAGCAGGTGGACAGCCTTTAGGGAGACCCAGTACTTC. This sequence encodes CASRWTAFRETQYF.

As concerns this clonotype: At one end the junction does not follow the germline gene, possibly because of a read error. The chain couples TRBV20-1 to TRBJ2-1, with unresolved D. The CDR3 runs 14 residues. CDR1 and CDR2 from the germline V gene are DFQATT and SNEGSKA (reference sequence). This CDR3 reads CSASGPFANNGQFF. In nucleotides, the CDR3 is TGCAGTGCTTCCGGGCCATTCGCCAACAATGGGCAGTTCTTC.

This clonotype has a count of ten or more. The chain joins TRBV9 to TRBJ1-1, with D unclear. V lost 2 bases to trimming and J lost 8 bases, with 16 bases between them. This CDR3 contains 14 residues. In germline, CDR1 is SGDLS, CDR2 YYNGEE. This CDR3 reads CASSVDLKGKEAFF. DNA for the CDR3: TGTGCCAGCAGCGTCGACCTCAAGGGTAAGGAAGCTTTCTTT.

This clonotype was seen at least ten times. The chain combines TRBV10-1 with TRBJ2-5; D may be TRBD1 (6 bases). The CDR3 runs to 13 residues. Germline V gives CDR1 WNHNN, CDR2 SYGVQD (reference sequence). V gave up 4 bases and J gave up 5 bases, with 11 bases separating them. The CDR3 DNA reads TGCGCCAGCAGTGCCAGGGGTGGGGAGACCCAGTACTTC. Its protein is CASSARGGETQYF.

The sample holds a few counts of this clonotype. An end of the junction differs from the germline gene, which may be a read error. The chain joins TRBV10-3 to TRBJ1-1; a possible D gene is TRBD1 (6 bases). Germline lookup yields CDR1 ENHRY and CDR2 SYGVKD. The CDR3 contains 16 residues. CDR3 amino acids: CASSYSWDKTLGKAFF. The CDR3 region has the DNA TGTGCCAGCAGTTACTCCTGGGACAAAACCCTCGGAAAAGCTTTCTTT.

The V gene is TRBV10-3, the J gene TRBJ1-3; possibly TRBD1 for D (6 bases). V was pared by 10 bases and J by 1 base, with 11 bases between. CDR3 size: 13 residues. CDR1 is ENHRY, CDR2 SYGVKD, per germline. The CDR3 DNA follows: TGTGCCAGTCGACAGGCATCTGGAAACACCATATATTTT. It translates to CASRQASGNTIYF.

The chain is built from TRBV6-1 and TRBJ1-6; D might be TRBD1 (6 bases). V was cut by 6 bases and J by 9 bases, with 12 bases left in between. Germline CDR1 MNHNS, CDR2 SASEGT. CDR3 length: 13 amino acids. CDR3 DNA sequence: TGTGCCAGCAGGACGGACAGTTCTTCACCCCTCCACTTT. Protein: CASRTDSSSPLHF.

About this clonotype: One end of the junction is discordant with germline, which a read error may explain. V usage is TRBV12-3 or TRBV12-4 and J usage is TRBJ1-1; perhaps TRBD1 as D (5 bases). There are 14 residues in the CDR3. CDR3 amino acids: CAGSLGALGAEAFF. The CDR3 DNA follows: TGTGCCGGCAGTTTAGGGGCCTTAGGAGCTGAAGCTTTCTTT.

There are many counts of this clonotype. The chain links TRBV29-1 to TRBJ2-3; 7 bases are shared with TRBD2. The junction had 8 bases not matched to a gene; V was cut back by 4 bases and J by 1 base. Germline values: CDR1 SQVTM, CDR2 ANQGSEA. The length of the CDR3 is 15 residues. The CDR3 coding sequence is TGCAGCGTTGGTCGGAGCGGGGTTGGCACAGATACGCAGTATTTT. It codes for CSVGRSGVGTDTQYF.

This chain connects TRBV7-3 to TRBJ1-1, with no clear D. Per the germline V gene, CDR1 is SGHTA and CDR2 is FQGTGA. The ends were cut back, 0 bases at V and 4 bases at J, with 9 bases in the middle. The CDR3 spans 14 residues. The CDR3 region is CASSLTGSGTEAFF. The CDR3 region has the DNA TGTGCCAGCAGCTTAACGGGGTCTGGCACTGAAGCTTTCTTT.

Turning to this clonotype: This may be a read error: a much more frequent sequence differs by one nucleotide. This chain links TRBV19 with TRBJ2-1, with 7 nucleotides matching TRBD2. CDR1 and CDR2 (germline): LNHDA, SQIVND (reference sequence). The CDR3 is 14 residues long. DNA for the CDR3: TGTGCCAGTAGTATAACGGGACTATCTGGTGAGCAGCTCTTC. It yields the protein CASSITGLSGEQLF.

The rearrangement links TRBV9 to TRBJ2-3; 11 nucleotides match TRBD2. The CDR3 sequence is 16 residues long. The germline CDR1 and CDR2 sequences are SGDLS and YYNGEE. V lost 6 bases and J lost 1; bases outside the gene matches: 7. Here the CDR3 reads CASTPGLAAGTDTQYF. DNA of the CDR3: TGTGCCAGCACCCCGGGACTAGCGGCAGGCACAGATACGCAGTATTTT.